Listed below are T cell receptor beta chains from one sample, sequenced in a study of blood T cell repertoires in COVID-19. Libraries were prepared by immunoSEQ multiplex PCR; TCRdb keeps only in-frame clonotypes and omits some of them. The sample consists of 140,000 to 150,000 clones, 85% of them appearing once. The sample was PBMCs or T cells enriched from blood (not recorded which). All receptors come from a woman in her thirties or forties who had recovered from COVID-19. The CDR3 runs from the conserved cysteine through the conserved F or W. The D gene is left open where the match is weak. Where a row states a size, it is once, few, many or the class of an expanded clone; other rows omit it.

TRBJ1-1 | TRBV7-3 | NA | NA | CASSHGGQGNTEAFF | TGTGCCAGCAGCCACGGCGGCCAGGGAAACACTGAAGCTTTCTTT
TRBJ2-7 | TRBV19 | NA | TRBD2 | CASSIDPGTSGRALDEQYF | TGTGCCAGTAGTATAGATCCGGGGACTAGCGGGAGGGCCCTCGACGAGCAGTACTTC
TRBJ2-2 | TRBV5-5 | NA | NA | CASSFRDTHTGGELFF | TGTGCCAGCAGCTTCCGGGACACCCATACGGGGGGGGAGCTGTTTTTT
TRBJ1-2 | TRBV5-4 | NA | TRBD1 | CASSLGEGQGKGYTF | TGTGCCAGCAGCTTAGGAGAGGGACAGGGGAAGGGCTACACCTTC
TRBJ2-5 | TRBV9 | NA | TRBD2 | CASSLGTSQETQYF | TGTGCCAGCAGCCTCGGGACTAGCCAAGAGACCCAGTACTTC
TRBJ2-3 | TRBV2 | NA | TRBD2 | CASTRTSGNTDTQYF | TGTGCCAGCACCCGAACTAGCGGGAACACAGATACGCAGTATTTT
TRBJ1-3 | TRBV5-1 | once | TRBD1 | CASTPVGQSIGNTIYF | TGCGCCAGCACCCCGGTGGGACAGTCAATTGGAAACACCATATATTTT
TRBJ1-2 | TRBV5-4 | NA | TRBD1 | CASSPRQGENYGYTF | TGTGCCAGCAGCCCGCGACAGGGAGAAAACTATGGCTACACCTTC
TRBJ2-1 | TRBV5-1 | NA | NA | CASSLANSNYNEQFF | TGCGCCAGCAGCTTGGCCAACTCAAATTACAATGAGCAGTTCTTC
TRBJ1-1 | TRBV28 | NA | NA | CASSFEWTEAFF | TGTGCCAGCAGTTTTGAGTGGACTGAAGCTTTCTTT
TRBJ2-7 | TRBV19 | NA | NA | CASSSGQTGLAQYF | TGTGCCAGTAGTTCGGGGCAGACAGGTTTGGCGCAGTACTTC
TRBJ2-1 | TRBV4-2 | NA | TRBD2 | CASSQETAGGYNEQFF | TGTGCCAGCAGCCAAGAGACAGCGGGAGGGTACAATGAGCAGTTCTTC
TRBJ2-1 | TRBV2 | NA | TRBD2 | CASNLSPSGGRNEQFF | TGTGCCAGCAATCTAAGTCCTAGCGGGGGGCGGAATGAGCAGTTCTTC
TRBJ2-1 | TRBV2 | NA | TRBD2 | CASSEYSGSSYNEQFF | TGTGCCAGCAGTGAATACAGCGGGAGCTCCTACAATGAGCAGTTCTTC
TRBJ2-5 | TRBV27 | NA | TRBD1 | CASNSDRVGETQYF | TGTGCCAGCAACTCGGACAGGGTTGGAGAGACCCAGTACTTC
TRBJ2-3 | TRBV28 | NA | TRBD2 | CASSLGGSADTQYF | TGTGCCAGCAGTTTGGGGGGGTCGGCAGATACGCAGTATTTT
TRBJ2-7 | TRBV27 | NA | NA | CASSARGGAYEQYF | TGTGCCAGCAGTGCGAGGGGGGGGGCCTACGAGCAGTACTTC
TRBJ1-6 | TRBV6-1 | NA | NA | CASGVGESYHNSPLHF | TGTGCCAGCGGTGTGGGAGAAAGTTATCATAATTCACCCCTCCACTTT